This T cell receptor beta chain was sequenced during a study of T cell repertoires in cytomegalovirus infection. As for the study in general: Well-studied HLA-B-restricted epitopes and recently identified HLA-C-restricted epitopes of CMV were both used in the study.

Study conclusions and caveats: There were carriers of CMV plus the relevant HLA, and cumulative public TCR beta family frequency identified them.

CDR3 size: 16 residues. Germline lookup yields CDR1 LGHNA and CDR2 YSLEER. V gave up 1 base and J gave up 2 bases; unmatched junction bases: 2. In TCRdb, the reads were re-called with MiXCR into one record per CDR3 protein. The table includes 700,000 to 950,000 distinct CDR3 sequences, approximately 32% detected once. As for this clonotype: Antigen unknown.

This rearrangement joins TRBV4-3 to TRBJ2-1; 10 nucleotides line up with TRBD2. Material: cultured CD8+ T cells from PBMCs, obtained from culture after CMV antigen stimulation. The receptor's source is a human donor in good health (CMV status not recorded). Some clones in this sample may be carry-over from other donors' samples. The chain's CDR3 is CASSQVAGGAYNEQFF. The CDR3 region has the DNA TGCGCCAGCAGCCAAGTAGCGGGGGGAGCCTACAATGAGCAGTTCTTC.